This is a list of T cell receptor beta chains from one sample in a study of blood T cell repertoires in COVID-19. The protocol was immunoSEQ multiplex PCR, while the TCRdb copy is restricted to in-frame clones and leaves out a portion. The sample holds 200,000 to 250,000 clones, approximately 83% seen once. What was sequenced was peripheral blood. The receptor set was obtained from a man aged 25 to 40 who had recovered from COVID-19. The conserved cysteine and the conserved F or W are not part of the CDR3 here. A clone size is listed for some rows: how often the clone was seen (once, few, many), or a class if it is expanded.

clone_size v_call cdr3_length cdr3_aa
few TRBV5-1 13 ASSSSVGGNYGYT
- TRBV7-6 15 ASSLAVDGPGSDTQY
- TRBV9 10 ASSLVHNEQF
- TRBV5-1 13 ASTLAGGGLYEQF
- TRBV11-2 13 ASSPGETGLHEQF
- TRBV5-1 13 ASSLVGGEYQPQH
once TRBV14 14 ASSQVGQGARSPLH
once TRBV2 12 ASSEVRGDQPQH
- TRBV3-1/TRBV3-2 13 ASSQAWRGNNEQF
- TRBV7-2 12 ASSLESQWQPQH
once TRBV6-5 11 ASSYERDYGYT
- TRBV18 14 ASSPKTEYSGNTIY
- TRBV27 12 ASSLSQGSYEQY
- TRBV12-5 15 ASATQGGTGYTDTQY
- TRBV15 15 ATSRGTGTEKQETQY
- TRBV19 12 ASSPAAGESWQY
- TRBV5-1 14 ASSLAATGGMYGYT
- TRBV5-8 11 ASSLASTVEAF
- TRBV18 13 ASSPIHQQGNEQF
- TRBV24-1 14 ATSEGTDTARETQY
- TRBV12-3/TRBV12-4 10 ASSLRQYGYT
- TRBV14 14 ASSQDTWGGRNEQF